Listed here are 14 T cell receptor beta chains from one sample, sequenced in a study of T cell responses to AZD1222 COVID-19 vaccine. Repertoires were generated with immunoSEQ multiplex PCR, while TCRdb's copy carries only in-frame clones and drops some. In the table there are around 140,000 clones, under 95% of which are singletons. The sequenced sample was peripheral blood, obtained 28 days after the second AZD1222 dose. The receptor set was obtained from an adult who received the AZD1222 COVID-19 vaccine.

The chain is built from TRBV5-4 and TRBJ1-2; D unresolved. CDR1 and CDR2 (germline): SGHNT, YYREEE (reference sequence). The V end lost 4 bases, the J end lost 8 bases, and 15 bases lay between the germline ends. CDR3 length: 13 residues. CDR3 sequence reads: CASSNEWYRGYTF. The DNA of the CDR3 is TGTGCCAGCAGCAACGAGTGGTACAGAGGCTACACCTTC.

In DNA form, the CDR3 reads TGTGCCATCAGTTTCCGAGATGGGCTAGCGGGATCACGGACGAACAATGAGCAGTTCTTC. It codes for CAISFRDGLAGSRTNNEQFF. The chain couples TRBV10-3 to TRBJ2-1; TRBD2 agrees at 9 bases. CDR3 length: 20 amino acids. Germline loops: CDR1 ENHRY, CDR2 SYGVKD. V was pared by 5 bases and J by 5 bases, with 22 bases of the junction left unmatched.

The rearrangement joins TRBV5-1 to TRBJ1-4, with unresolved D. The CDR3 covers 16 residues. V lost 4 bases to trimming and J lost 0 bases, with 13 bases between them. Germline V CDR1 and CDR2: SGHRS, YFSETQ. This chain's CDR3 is CASSPGRSATNEKLFF. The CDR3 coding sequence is TGCGCCAGCAGCCCCGGCCGAAGTGCAACTAATGAAAAACTGTTTTTT.

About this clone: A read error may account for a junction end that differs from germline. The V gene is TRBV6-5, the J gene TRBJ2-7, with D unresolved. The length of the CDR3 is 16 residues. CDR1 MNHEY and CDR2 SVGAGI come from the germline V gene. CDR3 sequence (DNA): TGTGCCAGCAGTTACTCGAATCCAGATTACTCCGACGAGCAGTACTTC. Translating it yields CASSYSNPDYSDEQYF.

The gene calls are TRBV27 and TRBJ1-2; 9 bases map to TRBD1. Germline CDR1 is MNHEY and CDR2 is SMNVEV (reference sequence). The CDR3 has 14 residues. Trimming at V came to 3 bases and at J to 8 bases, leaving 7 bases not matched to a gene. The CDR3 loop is CASSFYGTGIGYTF. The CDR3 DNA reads TGTGCCAGCAGTTTTTACGGGACAGGGATCGGCTACACCTTC.

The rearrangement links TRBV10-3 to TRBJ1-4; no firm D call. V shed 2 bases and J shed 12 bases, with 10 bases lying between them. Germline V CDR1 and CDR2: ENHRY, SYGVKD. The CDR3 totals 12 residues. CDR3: CAISEPGLELFF. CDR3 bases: TGTGCCATCAGTGAGCCGGGATTAGAACTGTTTTTT.

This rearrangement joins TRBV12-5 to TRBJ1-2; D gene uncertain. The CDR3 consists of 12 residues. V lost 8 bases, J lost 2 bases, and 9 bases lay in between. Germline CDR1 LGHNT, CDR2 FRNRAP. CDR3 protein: CASSGSNYGYTF. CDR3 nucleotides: TGTGCTAGTTCAGGATCCAACTATGGCTACACCTTC.

The CDR3 DNA is TGTGCCAGCAGCCAAGTTATCTCGACTAGAGGCACAGATACGCAGTATTTT. Amino acids: CASSQVISTRGTDTQYF. The chain couples TRBV4-2 to TRBJ2-3, with D maybe TRBD2 (6 bases). The CDR3 is made up of 17 amino acids. Germline assignment: CDR1 LGHNA and CDR2 YNFKEQ. V was shortened by 1 base and J by 1 base, with 15 bases between the two germline ends.

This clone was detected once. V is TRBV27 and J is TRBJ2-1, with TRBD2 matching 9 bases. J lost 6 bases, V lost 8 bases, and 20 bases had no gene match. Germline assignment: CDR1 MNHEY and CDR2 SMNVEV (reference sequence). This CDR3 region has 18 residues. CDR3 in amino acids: CASPRASGTISLGNEQFF. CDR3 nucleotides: TGTGCCAGCCCCCGGGCTAGCGGGACCATTTCTTTGGGCAATGAGCAGTTCTTC.

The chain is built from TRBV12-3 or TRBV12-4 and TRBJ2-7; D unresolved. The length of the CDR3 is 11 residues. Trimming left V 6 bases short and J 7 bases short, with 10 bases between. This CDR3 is CASSNSREQYF. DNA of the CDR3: TGTGCCAGCAGCAACTCCAGAGAGCAGTACTTC.

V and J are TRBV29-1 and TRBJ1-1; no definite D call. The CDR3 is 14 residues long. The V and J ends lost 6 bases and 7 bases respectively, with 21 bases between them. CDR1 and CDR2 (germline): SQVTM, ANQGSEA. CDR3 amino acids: CSVPGWGFAGEAFF. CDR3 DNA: TGCAGCGTCCCCGGGTGGGGTTTTGCCGGTGAAGCTTTCTTT.

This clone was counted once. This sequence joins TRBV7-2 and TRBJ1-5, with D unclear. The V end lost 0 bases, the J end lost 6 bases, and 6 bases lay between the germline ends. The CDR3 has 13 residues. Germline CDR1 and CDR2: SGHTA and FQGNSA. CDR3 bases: TGTGCCAGCAGCTTAGCGCCAGGTCAGCCCCAGCATTTT. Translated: CASSLAPGQPQHF.

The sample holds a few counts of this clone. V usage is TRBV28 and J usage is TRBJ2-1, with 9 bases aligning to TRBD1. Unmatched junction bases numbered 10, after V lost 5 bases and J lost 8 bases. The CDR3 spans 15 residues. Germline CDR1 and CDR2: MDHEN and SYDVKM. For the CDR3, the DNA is TGTGCCAGCAGTAAGGCCGGGACAGGGATCCATGAGCAGTTCTTC. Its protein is CASSKAGTGIHEQFF.

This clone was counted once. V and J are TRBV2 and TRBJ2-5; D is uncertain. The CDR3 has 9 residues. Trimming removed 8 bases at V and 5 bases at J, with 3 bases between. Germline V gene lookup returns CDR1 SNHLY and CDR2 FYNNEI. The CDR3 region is CASGETQYF. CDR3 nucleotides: TGTGCCAGCGGCGAGACCCAGTACTTC.